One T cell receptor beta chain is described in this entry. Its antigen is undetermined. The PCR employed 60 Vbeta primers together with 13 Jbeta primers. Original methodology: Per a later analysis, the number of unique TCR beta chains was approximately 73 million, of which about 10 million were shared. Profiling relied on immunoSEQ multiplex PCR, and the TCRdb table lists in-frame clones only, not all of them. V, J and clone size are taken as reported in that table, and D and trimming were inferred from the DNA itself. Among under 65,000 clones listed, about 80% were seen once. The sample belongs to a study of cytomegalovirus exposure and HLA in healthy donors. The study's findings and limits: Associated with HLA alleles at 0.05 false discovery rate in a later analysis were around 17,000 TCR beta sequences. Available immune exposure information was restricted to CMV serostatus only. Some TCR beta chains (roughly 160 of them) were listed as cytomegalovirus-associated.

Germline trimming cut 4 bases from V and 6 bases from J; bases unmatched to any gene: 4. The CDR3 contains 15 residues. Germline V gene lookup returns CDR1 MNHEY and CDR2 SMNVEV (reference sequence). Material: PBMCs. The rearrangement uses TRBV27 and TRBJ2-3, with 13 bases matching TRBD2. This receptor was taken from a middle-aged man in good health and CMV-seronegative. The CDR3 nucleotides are TGTGCCAGCAGTTCCGGACTAGCGGGGGCGGATACGCAGTATTTT. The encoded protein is CASSSGLAGADTQYF.